This entry features one TCR beta chain sequence. Measured with immunoSEQ multiplex PCR; TCRdb has only the in-frame clones, and not every one. The sample yields over 60,000 clones, 89% seen once. The V end was cut by 6 bases, the J end by 1 base, with 15 bases between. CDR1 and CDR2 from the germline V gene are SGHAT and FQNNGV. This CDR3 spans 15 amino acids. This sample is part of a study of T cell changes during pregnancy in multiple sclerosis. The sample consisted of peripheral blood, taken in the first trimester of pregnancy. This sequence joins TRBV11-2 and TRBJ2-5; possibly TRBD2 for D (6 bases). The clonotype originates from a female donor with multiple sclerosis, enrolled in a pregnancy study. DNA of the CDR3: TGTGCCAGCAGTGAACACCCCGGGAGCCAAGAGACCCAGTACTTC. Its translation: CASSEHPGSQETQYF.